The sequence of this T cell receptor beta chain was determined in a study of T cell changes during pregnancy in multiple sclerosis. V lost 3 bases and J 4 bases, leaving 9 bases between the germline ends. From germline, CDR1 is MGHRA and CDR2 YSYEKL. This CDR3 comprises 13 residues. Generated by immunoSEQ multiplex PCR, the TCRdb table keeps only in-frame clones and is missing some. The table has tens of thousands of clones, roughly nine tenths seen once. The chain has TRBV4-1 and TRBJ1-2, with D hard to call. The TCR originated in a female donor in good health, enrolled as a control in a pregnancy study. The sample consisted of peripheral blood, taken in the third trimester of pregnancy. CDR3 bases: TGCGCCAGCAGCCAGGCCCTGCTCTATGGCTACACCTTC. This encodes CASSQALLYGYTF.